The text below deals with one T cell receptor beta chain. TCRdb's table, derived via immunoSEQ multiplex PCR, lists solely in-frame clones and lacks some. The sample yields around 4,900 clones, approximately 80% seen once. V trimming: 4 bases; J trimming: 0 bases; junction bases outside the gene matches: 5. The CDR3 sequence is 15 residues long. Germline-derived CDR1 and CDR2 are MNHEY and SVGAGI. This record comes from a study of immune evolution from preneoplasia to lung adenocarcinoma. The chain couples TRBV6-5 to TRBJ1-1; 7 nucleotides line up with TRBD1. The sample comprised FFPE adjacent normal lung tissue. The receptor comes from an older donor with lung adenocarcinoma. The CDR3 reads CASSLKTGLNTEAFF. Here the CDR3 DNA reads TGTGCCAGCAGTTTGAAGACAGGGCTGAACACTGAAGCTTTCTTT.